The sequence of this T cell receptor (beta chain) was determined in a study of T cells in Graves' hyperthyroidism and ophthalmopathy. Study-level points and caveats: From stable hyperthyroidism, ophthalmopathy was set apart by a 13 V-J model.

The CDR3 has 15 residues. Germline CDR1 is SGHRS and CDR2 is YFSETQ. V was clipped by 4 bases and J by 2 bases, with 16 bases between them. This clonotype appeared many times. The antigen is not known. Amplified TCR beta CDR3 regions derived from RNA transcripts. The TCR CDR3 was amplified in a first-round RT-PCR using the HTBI primer set. One entry per CDR3 protein, called by TCRdb with MiXCR from the multiplex PCR reads. The sample records about 640,000 distinct CDR3 sequences, less than 25% being singletons. Cells are PBMCs isolated from 10 ml of fresh blood. The chain is built from TRBV5-1 and TRBJ2-7, with D maybe TRBD2 (6 bases). The clonotype was recovered from a man aged 25-45 years with Graves' ophthalmopathy. The sequenced sample consisted of blood. The CDR3 reads CASSSALGGPYEQYF. CDR3 nucleotide sequence: TGCGCCAGCAGCAGTGCGTTGGGGGGTCCCTACGAGCAGTACTTC. Combining the CDR3 with reference TRBV5-1 and TRBJ2-7 gives the whole variable domain KAGVTQTPRYLIKTRGQQVTLSCSPISGHRSVSWYQQTPGQGLQFLFEYFSETQRNKGNFPGRFSGRQFSNSRSEMNVSTLELGDSALYLCASSSALGGPYEQYFGPGTRLTVT.